The next 5 T cell receptor beta chains were all read from a single sample in a study of cytomegalovirus exposure and HLA in healthy donors. The PCR had 60 Vbeta and 13 Jbeta primers. Method: immunoSEQ multiplex PCR; TCRdb's copy keeps in-frame clones and lacks some. This sample has about 59,000 clones, with 75% to 90% found just once. Material: PBMCs. Source of these receptors: a woman in her 40s in good health and CMV-seronegative.

The chain joins TRBV6-1 to TRBJ1-2; tentative D call: TRBD1 (6 bases). The CDR3 is made up of 12 amino acids. Trimming pared 4 bases from V and 4 bases from J, leaving 7 bases between. Germline lookup yields CDR1 MNHNS and CDR2 SASEGT. This CDR3 is CASSGDTYGYTF. CDR3 sequence (DNA): TGTGCCAGCAGTGGGGACACCTATGGCTACACCTTC.

The CDR3 nucleotides are TGTGCCAGCAGCCAACCTTCTAGCGGGAACTACGAGCAGTACTTC. Translating it yields CASSQPSSGNYEQYF. The genes are TRBV4-2 and TRBJ2-7, with 9 positions matching TRBD2. V trimming: 2 bases; J trimming: 3 bases; junction bases outside the gene matches: 5. This CDR3 has 15 residues. CDR1 is LGHNA and CDR2 is YNFKEQ in the germline V gene.

This clone has a single count. This chain links TRBV29-1 with TRBJ1-4, with D unclear. The CDR3 runs to 11 residues. Trimming left V 1 base short and J 5 bases short, with 2 bases between. Germline-derived CDR1 and CDR2 are SQVTM and ANQGSEA. As DNA, the CDR3 is TGCAGCGTTGAAGTAAATGAAAAACTGTTTTTT. This gives the protein CSVEVNEKLFF.

The chain joins TRBV25-1 to TRBJ2-7; 7 positions agree with TRBD2. Germline CDR1 reads MGHDK; CDR2 reads SYGVNS. V lost 2 bases and J lost 2; bases outside the gene matches: 6. The CDR3 covers 15 residues. This CDR3 is CASSELAERTYEQYF. In DNA form, the CDR3 reads TGTGCCAGCAGTGAACTAGCGGAGAGAACCTACGAGCAGTACTTC.

This chain links TRBV5-6 with TRBJ2-7; D perhaps matches TRBD1 (5 bases). The V end was cut by 1 base, the J end by 3 bases, with 14 bases between. CDR1 and CDR2 from the germline V gene are SGHDT and YYEEEE. This CDR3 is 15 amino acids long. The CDR3 bases are TGTGCCAGCAGCTTGTCTCCGGACATCGGCTACGAGCAGTACTTC. Translating it yields CASSLSPDIGYEQYF. The full variable domain, with the rest looked up from reference TRBV5-6 and TRBJ2-7, is DAGVTQSPTHLIKTRGQQVTLRCSPKSGHDTVSWYQQALGQGPQFIFQYYEEEERQRGNFPDRFSGHQFPNYSSELNVNALLLGDSALYLCASSLSPDIGYEQYFGPGTRLTVT.